These 7 T cell receptor beta chains share one sample of origin, sequenced in a study of post-analysis software for immune sequencing data. Study-level points and caveats: Five TRBV segments (TRBV5-6, TRBV5-1 and TRBV20-1 among them) occurred more frequently in patients than in controls.

These receptors lack a known antigen. Carried by the TCR beta cDNA libraries were unique molecular identifiers. Via MiXCR, TCRdb re-called the PCR reads, giving one row per CDR3 protein. This table holds roughly 800,000 distinct CDR3 sequences, about 32% found once. The specimen was blood. These receptors came from a girl between 10 and 17 years old with multiple sclerosis.

The chain combines TRBV10-3 with TRBJ1-5, with a weak D call TRBD1 (5 bases). The CDR3 is 13 amino acids. V was shortened by 3 bases and J by 5 bases, with 8 bases between the two germline ends. The germline V gene has CDR1 ENHRY and CDR2 SYGVKD. The CDR3 bases are TGTGCCATCAGTGACAGGGTGGATCAGCCCCAGCATTTT. Its translation is CAISDRVDQPQHF.

This sequence joins TRBV10-3 and TRBJ2-6; either TRBD1 or TRBD2 may supply D (6 bases each). Germline CDR1 reads ENHRY; CDR2 reads SYGVKD. Trimming took off 3 bases at V and 2 bases at J, with 17 bases between the two ends. The CDR3 covers 18 residues. CDR3 sequence: CAISEVEGRGPGANVLTF. In nucleotides, the CDR3 is TGTGCCATCAGTGAAGTGGAGGGCCGGGGGCCTGGGGCCAACGTCCTGACTTTC.

This clonotype was detected many times. The chain recombines TRBV29-1 with TRBJ2-7; D is ambiguous. The germline CDR1 and CDR2 sequences are SQVTM and ANQGSEA. V was pared by 5 bases and J by 4 bases, with 6 bases between. The CDR3 consists of 10 residues. CDR3 in DNA: TGCAGCGTTATAGAATACGAGCAGTACTTC. Protein product: CSVIEYEQYF.

V gene TRBV7-9 combines with J gene TRBJ2-5; D is unresolved. The CDR3 has 12 residues. The V and J ends lost 10 bases and 1 base respectively, with 10 bases between them. The germline CDR1 and CDR2 sequences are SEHNR and FQNEAQ (reference sequence). The CDR3, as DNA: TGTGCCACCAGGACGGGCCAAGAGACCCAGTACTTC. Amino acid sequence: CATRTGQETQYF.

This clonotype was observed many times. The chain joins TRBV20-1 to TRBJ2-3; possibly TRBD2 for D (6 bases). CDR1 and CDR2 (germline): DFQATT, SNEGSKA (reference sequence). The CDR3 loop spans 14 amino acids. Trimming took 3 bases from V and 0 from J, leaving 10 bases between them. CDR3 sequence: CSARTGTSTDTQYF. The DNA of the CDR3 is TGCAGTGCTAGGACCGGGACTAGCACAGATACGCAGTATTTT.

In this sample, this clonotype turned up once. The rearrangement joins TRBV12-3 or TRBV12-4 to TRBJ1-1, with 9 positions matching TRBD1. The CDR3 is made up of 15 amino acids. J was trimmed by 3 bases and V by 5 bases; bases with no gene match: 7. The CDR3: CASSGFDRGDTEAFF. The CDR3 bases are TGTGCCAGCAGTGGGTTCGACAGGGGGGACACTGAAGCTTTCTTT.

The chain joins TRBV6-5 to TRBJ1-4, with 7 positions matching TRBD1. CDR3 length: 15 amino acids. Germline V gene lookup returns CDR1 MNHEY and CDR2 SVGAGI. Trimming cost V 5 bases and J 8 bases; bases outside gene matches: 11. The CDR3 nucleotides read TGTGCCAGCAGTCGACAGGGTTACGATTCGGAAAAACTGTTTTTT. Translated: CASSRQGYDSEKLFF.